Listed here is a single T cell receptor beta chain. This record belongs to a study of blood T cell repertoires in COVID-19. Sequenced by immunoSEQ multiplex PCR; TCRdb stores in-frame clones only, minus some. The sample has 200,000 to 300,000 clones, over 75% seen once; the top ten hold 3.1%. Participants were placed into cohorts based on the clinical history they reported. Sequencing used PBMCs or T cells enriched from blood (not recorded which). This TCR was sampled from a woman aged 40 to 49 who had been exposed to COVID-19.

CDR3 in DNA: TGTGCCAGCAGTTCCACAACAGGGGCAGGAGAGACCCAGTACTTC. It encodes CASSSTTGAGETQYF. The rearrangement links TRBV28 to TRBJ2-5; 7 bases line up with TRBD1. CDR1 MDHEN and CDR2 SYDVKM come from the germline V gene. Losses at the gene ends were 4 bases for V and 4 bases for J; bases not matched to a gene: 9. The CDR3 runs 15 residues. The full variable domain, with the rest looked up from reference TRBV28 and TRBJ2-5, is DVKVTQSSRYLVKRTGEKVFLECVQDMDHENMFWYRQDPGLGLRLIYFSYDVKMKEKGDIPEGYSVSREKKERFSLILESASTNQTSMYLCASSSTTGAGETQYFGPGTRLLVL.